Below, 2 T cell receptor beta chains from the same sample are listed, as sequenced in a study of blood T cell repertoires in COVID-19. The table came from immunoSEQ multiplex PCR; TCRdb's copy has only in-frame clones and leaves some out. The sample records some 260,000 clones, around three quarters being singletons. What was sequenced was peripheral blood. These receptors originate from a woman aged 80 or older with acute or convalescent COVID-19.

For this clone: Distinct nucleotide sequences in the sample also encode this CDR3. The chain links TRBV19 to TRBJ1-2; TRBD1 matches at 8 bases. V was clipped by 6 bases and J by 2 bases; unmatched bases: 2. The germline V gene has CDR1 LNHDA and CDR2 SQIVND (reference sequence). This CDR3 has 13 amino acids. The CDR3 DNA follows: TGTGCCAGTAGCCGACAGGGGAACTATGGCTACACCTTC. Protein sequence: CASSRQGNYGYTF.

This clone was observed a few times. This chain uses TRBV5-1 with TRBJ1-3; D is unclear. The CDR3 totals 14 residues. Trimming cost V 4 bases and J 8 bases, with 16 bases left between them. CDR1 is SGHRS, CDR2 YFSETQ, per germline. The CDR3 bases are TGCGCCAGCAGCCGCGGAGATGTGGTGGACACCATATATTTT. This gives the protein CASSRGDVVDTIYF.